These T cell receptor beta chains were read from a single sample in a study of cytomegalovirus exposure and HLA in healthy donors. The method was immunoSEQ multiplex PCR; TCRdb's version includes in-frame clones alone and lacks a portion of them. This table has some 91,000 clones, roughly three quarters appearing once. The sequencing input was PBMCs. These receptors were taken from a woman aged 55-70 years in good health and CMV-seronegative. The CDR3 runs from the conserved cysteine through the conserved F or W. A D gene is named only where the DNA matches it firmly. Some rows mark clone size as missing; the rest say once, few, many or name a class of expanded clone.

clone_size,d_call,j_call,v_call,cdr3_aa,cdr3_nt
.,TRBD1,TRBJ2-3,TRBV7-8,CASSQSDRDTDTQYF,TGTGCCAGCAGCCAAAGCGACAGGGACACAGATACGCAGTATTTT
.,.,TRBJ1-3,TRBV4-3,CASSQEKGGGNTIYF,TGCGCCAGCAGCCAAGAGAAGGGAGGGGGAAACACCATATATTTT
few,TRBD1,TRBJ1-5,TRBV5-5,CASSLTGGSDQPQHF,TGTGCCAGCAGCCTGACAGGGGGGAGCGATCAGCCCCAGCATTTT
.,.,TRBJ1-2,TRBV29-1,CSVESAVDYGYTF,TGCAGCGTTGAATCGGCGGTGGACTATGGCTACACCTTC
.,TRBD2,TRBJ2-1,TRBV10-3,CATSSWRGDNNEQFF,TGTGCCACTTCATCCTGGCGGGGGGATAACAATGAGCAGTTCTTC
.,.,TRBJ1-2,TRBV19,CASSFIGYTF,TGTGCCAGTAGTTTTATTGGCTACACCTTC
once,.,TRBJ2-1,TRBV5-4,CASSLAGEQFF,TGTGCCAGCAGCTTGGCCGGTGAGCAGTTCTTC
.,.,TRBJ1-1,TRBV6-5,CASSYLGHQNTEAFF,TGTGCCAGCAGTTACTTGGGCCACCAGAACACTGAAGCTTTCTTT
.,TRBD1,TRBJ1-5,TRBV10-3,CAITAGTGMDQPQHF,TGTGCCATCACGGCCGGGACAGGGATGGATCAGCCCCAGCATTTT
.,.,TRBJ2-5,TRBV5-8,CASSPRQIIQETQYF,TGTGCCAGCAGCCCTAGACAGATAATCCAAGAGACCCAGTACTTC
.,TRBD1,TRBJ1-1,TRBV6-5,CASSSPGQAPNTEAFF,TGTGCCAGCAGTTCACCTGGACAGGCCCCAAACACTGAAGCTTTCTTT